This TCR beta chain was captured in a study of T cell repertoires in cytomegalovirus infection (dated by TCRdb to the late 2010s). Some background on the complete study: Donor HLA type was relevant to the analysis, because carriage of CMV infection together with the matching HLA type was indicated by public TCR beta signatures.

Study-wide findings and limitations: The ex vivo response was dominated by HLA-C-restricted CMV-specific TCR beta clonotypes, which also provided the single most frequent clonotype in two of eight donors. Carriers of CMV infection plus the relevant HLA type were discriminated by the cumulative frequency of public TCR beta family members in the study cohort and in an independent roughly 340-donor cohort.

Sequencer: Illumina HiSeq 1500. TCRdb ran its own pipeline on the public reads, namely fastp trimming at Q25 and MiXCR clone calling, and kept in-frame beta chains. Merged by CDR3 protein, the rows form single entries marked with the most common genes and DNA. This sample is represented by more than 200,000 distinct CDR3 sequences; less than 9.5% of them were singletons. The ten biggest clones cover around 15% of the sample. Ten or more counts support this clonotype. It has no known antigen specificity. Per-base qualities were not stored, and no clone one base away is much larger. The source material was PBMCs. The sequence came from a human donor in good health (CMV status not recorded). Some clones in this sample may be carry-over from other donors' samples.

DNA sequence: TGTGCCAGCAAAGCCGGGACAGGGGCAGATACGCAGTATTTT. The encoded protein is CASKAGTGADTQYF. The rearranged segments are TRBV19 and TRBJ2-3, and TRBD1 matches 10 of the central bases. Trimming removed 9 bases from V and 4 bases from J; the gene matches leave 7 bases unexplained. Reading from cysteine to phenylalanine, the CDR3 counts 14 amino acids. Left in the record is the CDR3 DNA by itself, 42 bases read in frame from the first base. From the germline V gene (reference sequence), CDR1 is LNHDA and CDR2 is SQIVND.